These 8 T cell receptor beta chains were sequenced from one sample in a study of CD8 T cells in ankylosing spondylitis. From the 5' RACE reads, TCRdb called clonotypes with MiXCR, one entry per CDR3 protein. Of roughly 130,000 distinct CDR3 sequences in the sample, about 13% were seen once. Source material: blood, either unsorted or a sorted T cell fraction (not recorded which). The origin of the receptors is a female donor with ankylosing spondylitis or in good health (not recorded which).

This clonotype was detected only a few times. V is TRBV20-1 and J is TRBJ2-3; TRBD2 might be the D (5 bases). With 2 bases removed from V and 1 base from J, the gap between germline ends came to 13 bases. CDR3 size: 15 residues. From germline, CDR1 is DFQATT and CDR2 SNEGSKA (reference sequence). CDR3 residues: CSARFPGLRTDTQYF. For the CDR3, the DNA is TGCAGTGCTAGATTCCCAGGACTTCGCACAGATACGCAGTATTTT.

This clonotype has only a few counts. As DNA, the CDR3 is TGTGCCAGCAGCCCCGAAGGGACTAGCGGGAGTCTCAACACAGATACGCAGTATTTT. Its translation is CASSPEGTSGSLNTDTQYF. The chain recombines TRBV11-2 with TRBJ2-3, with 14 bases that match TRBD2. Germline trimming cut 5 bases from V and 2 bases from J; bases unmatched to any gene: 12. Germline V lookup: CDR1 SGHAT, CDR2 FQNNGV. This CDR3 is 19 amino acids long. Full variable domain (outside the CDR3, taken from reference TRBV11-2 and TRBJ2-3): EAGVAQSPRYKIIEKRQSVAFWCNPISGHATLYWYQQILGQGPKLLIQFQNNGVVDDSQLPKDRFSAERLKGVDSTLKIQPAKLEDSAVYLCASSPEGTSGSLNTDTQYFGPGTRLTVL.

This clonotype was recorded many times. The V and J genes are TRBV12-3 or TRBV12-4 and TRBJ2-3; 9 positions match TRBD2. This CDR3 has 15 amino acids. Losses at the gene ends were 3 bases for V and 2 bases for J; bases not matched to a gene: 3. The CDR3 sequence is CASSLPSGATDTQYF. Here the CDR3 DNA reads TGTGCCAGCAGTTTGCCTAGCGGGGCCACAGATACGCAGTATTTT.

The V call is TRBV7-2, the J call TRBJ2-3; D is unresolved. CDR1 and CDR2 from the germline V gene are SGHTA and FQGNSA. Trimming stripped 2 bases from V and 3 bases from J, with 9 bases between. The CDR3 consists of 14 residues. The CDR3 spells CASSLRERTDTQYF. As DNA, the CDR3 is TGTGCCAGCAGCTTAAGAGAGCGAACAGATACGCAGTATTTT.

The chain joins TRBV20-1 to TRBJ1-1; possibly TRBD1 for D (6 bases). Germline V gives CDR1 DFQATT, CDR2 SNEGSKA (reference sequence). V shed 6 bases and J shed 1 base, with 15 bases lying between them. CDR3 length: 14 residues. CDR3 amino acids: CSAKGGGANTEAFF. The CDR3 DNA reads TGCAGTGCCAAGGGGGGGGGCGCGAACACTGAAGCTTTCTTT.

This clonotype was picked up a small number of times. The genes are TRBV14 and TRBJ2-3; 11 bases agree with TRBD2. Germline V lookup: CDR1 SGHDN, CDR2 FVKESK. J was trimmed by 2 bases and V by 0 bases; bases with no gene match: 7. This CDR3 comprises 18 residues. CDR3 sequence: CASSQDFLAGGSTDTQYF. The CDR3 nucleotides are TGTGCCAGCAGCCAAGATTTCCTAGCGGGGGGCTCCACAGATACGCAGTATTTT. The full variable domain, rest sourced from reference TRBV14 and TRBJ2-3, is EAGVTQFPSHSVIEKGQTVTLRCDPISGHDNLYWYRRVMGKEIKFLLHFVKESKQDESGMPNNRFLAERTGGTYSTLKVQPAELEDSGVYFCASSQDFLAGGSTDTQYFGPGTRLTVL.

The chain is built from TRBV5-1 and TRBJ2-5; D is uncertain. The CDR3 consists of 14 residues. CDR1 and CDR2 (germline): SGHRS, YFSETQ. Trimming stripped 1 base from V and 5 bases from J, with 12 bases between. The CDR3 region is CASSLLSPLETQYF. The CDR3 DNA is TGCGCCAGCAGCTTGCTCTCGCCGCTGGAGACCCAGTACTTC.

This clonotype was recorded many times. The CDR3 sequence is CASSEAVQSAQHF. Here the CDR3 DNA reads TGTGCCAGCTCCGAGGCCGTTCAATCAGCCCAGCATTTT. The chain links TRBV6-1 to TRBJ1-5; no clear D. With 8 bases removed from V and 11 bases from J, the gap between germline ends came to 19 bases. Per germline, CDR1 MNHNS and CDR2 SASEGT. The CDR3 consists of 13 residues.